The clone carrying this T cell receptor beta chain came up a few times. Its specificity is unknown. The data originate from a study of T-cell memory formation after mild COVID-19. On the study more broadly: Largely donor-specific sequence clusters came from a couple of donors.

Each CDR3 protein gets one entry after TCRdb re-called the 5' RACE reads with MiXCR. Of approximately 260,000 distinct CDR3 sequences in the sample, 16% were seen once. Germline lookup yields CDR1 DFQATT and CDR2 SNEGSKA (reference sequence). Between the trimmed V and J ends, which lost 6 bases and 5 bases, there was a span of 17 bases. This CDR3 is built from 13 residues. Findings and limits, study-wide: Clones that shrank (day 15 to 85) were balanced CD4/CD8, whereas later expanders leaned CD4+.

Sequences were obtained from PBMCs or a T cell subset sorted from them (not recorded which). The chain has TRBV20-1 and TRBJ2-7; D gene uncertain. The clonotype comes from a man aged 18 to 29 who had mild COVID-19 (a few samples of this study predate the infection). Cell type and time point are not known. The CDR3 here is CSAREHLGNEQYV. CDR3 DNA: TGCAGTGCCCGTGAGCACTTAGGGAACGAGCAGTACGTC.